One and the same sample provided the 26 T cell receptor beta chains below, sequenced in a study of patients and donors after allogeneic stem cell transplantation. TCRdb independently ran MiXCR on the RT-PCR reads; one entry per CDR3 protein. The sample has some 150,000 distinct CDR3 sequences, approximately 40% seen once. Sample: blood, either unsorted or a sorted T cell fraction (not recorded which). These receptors were obtained from a human donor who was either an allogeneic HSCT recipient or a stem cell or donor lymphocyte infusion donor (not recorded which). It is not recorded whose cells these are; they may come from a transplant donor.

V is TRBV6-5 and J is TRBJ1-4, with 8 nucleotides matching TRBD1. Germline V gene sequence: CDR1 MNHEY, CDR2 SVGAGI. The CDR3 covers 14 residues. The trim removed 6 bases at V and 10 bases at J, leaving 10 bases unmatched. The CDR3, as DNA: TGTGCCAGCAGGCTATCCGGACAGGGAGGAAAACTGTTTTTT. As protein: CASRLSGQGGKLFF.

The sample holds a few counts of this clonotype. The rearrangement joins TRBV7-6 to TRBJ1-5; 10 bases line up with TRBD1. Trimming removed 5 bases from V and 3 bases from J; junction bases left unmatched: 4. The CDR3 extends over 15 amino acids. CDR1 and CDR2 from the germline V gene are SGHVS and FNYEAQ. The chain's CDR3 is CASSPDRGPNQPQHF. The CDR3 DNA follows: TGTGCCAGCAGCCCCGACAGGGGGCCCAATCAGCCCCAGCATTTT.

The chain is built from TRBV5-6 and TRBJ2-1; D is unclear. V gave up 1 base and J gave up 6 bases, with 8 bases separating them. CDR3 length: 13 residues. Germline lookup yields CDR1 SGHDT and CDR2 YYEEEE. The CDR3 spells CASSLLGSNEQFF. The CDR3 coding sequence is TGTGCCAGCAGCTTGCTAGGCTCCAATGAGCAGTTCTTC.

For this clonotype: An end of the junction does not agree with germline; a read error may underlie this. The rearrangement joins TRBV29-1 to TRBJ2-3; tentatively, D is TRBD2 (5 bases). The CDR3 sequence is 12 residues long. The V gene's germline CDR1 is SQVTM and CDR2 ANQGSEA. CDR3 sequence reads: CTVIGGTDTQYF. The CDR3, as DNA: TGCACCGTTATTGGAGGAACAGATACGCAGTATTTT.

The genes are TRBV12-3 or TRBV12-4 and TRBJ2-3, with no clear D. The CDR3 totals 15 residues. V lost 7 bases and J 4 bases, leaving 18 bases between the germline ends. This CDR3 is CASTPRWVASDTQYF. The CDR3 DNA sequence: TGTGCCAGCACCCCCCGATGGGTGGCCTCAGATACGCAGTATTTT.

The CDR3 DNA reads TGTGCCAGCAGCTTATTAGGGGGCGTAGATACGCAGTATTTT. The encoded protein is CASSLLGGVDTQYF. This chain uses TRBV7-2 with TRBJ2-3; 7 bases align to TRBD1. This CDR3 is built from 14 residues. Germline CDR1 and CDR2: SGHTA and FQGNSA. The J segment lost 5 bases and the V segment lost 2 bases, leaving 4 bases of the junction unmatched.

The J gene is TRBJ1-1, the V gene TRBV3-1; maybe TRBD1 (5 bases). Trimming shortened V by 0 bases and J by 1 base, and 9 bases separated the two germline ends. CDR1 is LGHDT and CDR2 is YNNKEL in the germline V gene (reference sequence). The CDR3 consists of 15 residues. In DNA, the CDR3 is TGTGCCAGCAGCCAAGATCCCGGGGGGAACACTGAAGCTTTCTTT. Translation gives CASSQDPGGNTEAFF. Using reference TRBV3-1 and TRBJ1-1 for the parts outside the CDR3, the full variable domain is DTAVSQTPKYLVTQMGNDKSIKCEQNLGHDTMYWYKQDSKKFLKIMFSYNNKELIINETVPNRFSPKSPDKAHLNLHINSLELGDSAVYFCASSQDPGGNTEAFFGQGTRLTVV.

This chain links TRBV3-1 with TRBJ1-4, with unresolved D. The CDR3 contains 15 residues. Trimming removed 4 bases at V and 0 bases at J, with 9 bases between. The germline V gene has CDR1 LGHDT and CDR2 YNNKEL (reference sequence). The CDR3 loop is CASSPYIATNEKLFF. The DNA for the CDR3 is TGTGCCAGCAGCCCTTACATAGCAACTAATGAAAAACTGTTTTTT. Variable domain in full (rest from reference TRBV3-1 and TRBJ1-4): DTAVSQTPKYLVTQMGNDKSIKCEQNLGHDTMYWYKQDSKKFLKIMFSYNNKELIINETVPNRFSPKSPDKAHLNLHINSLELGDSAVYFCASSPYIATNEKLFFGSGTQLSVL.

In this sample, this clonotype turned up a few times. This sequence joins TRBV9 and TRBJ1-2; 7 nucleotides align to TRBD1. The CDR3 has 14 residues. Germline CDR1 SGDLS, CDR2 YYNGEE. Trimming removed 4 bases from V and 2 bases from J; junction bases left unmatched: 5. The CDR3 sequence is CASSPETGNYGYTF. As DNA, the CDR3 is TGTGCCAGCAGCCCCGAGACAGGGAACTATGGCTACACCTTC.

The table lists this clonotype with a few counts. CDR3 sequence: CAISVSLGDGYTF. CDR3 DNA: TGTGCCATCAGTGTGTCACTGGGAGATGGCTACACCTTC. The chain carries TRBV10-3 and TRBJ1-2; D uncertain. CDR1 is ENHRY, CDR2 SYGVKD, per germline. V was clipped by 4 bases and J by 6 bases, with 12 bases between them. CDR3 length: 13 residues.

This chain uses TRBV11-2 with TRBJ1-1; a weak D match, TRBD1 (6 bases). The CDR3 contains 13 residues. In germline, CDR1 is SGHAT, CDR2 FQNNGV. Trimming took 5 bases from V and 6 from J, leaving 13 bases between them. CDR3 DNA sequence: TGTGCCAGCAGCCGCGGACAGATAGCTGAAGCTTTCTTT. Translated, it gives CASSRGQIAEAFF.

The rearrangement joins TRBV2 to TRBJ2-1; D may be TRBD2 (5 bases). The CDR3 runs 14 residues. Trimming removed 11 bases from V and 5 bases from J, with 19 bases in between. From germline, CDR1 is SNHLY and CDR2 FYNNEI. The CDR3 spells CAPKARGLDNEQFF. The CDR3 DNA reads TGTGCCCCCAAGGCCCGGGGTCTGGACAATGAGCAGTTCTTC.

The genes are TRBV5-8 and TRBJ1-2, with D perhaps TRBD1 (6 bases). This CDR3 has 16 amino acids. Germline V CDR1 and CDR2: SGHTS, YDEGEE. The V and J ends lost 4 bases and 1 base respectively, with 17 bases between them. This CDR3 reads CASSTRTARLNYGYTF. CDR3 DNA: TGTGCCAGCAGCACCAGGACAGCTCGACTTAACTATGGCTACACCTTC.

This clonotype was picked up a small number of times. Here the CDR3 reads CASSLKFERAEAFF. The CDR3 DNA sequence: TGTGCCAGCAGCCTAAAATTTGAGCGGGCTGAAGCTTTCTTT. The V call is TRBV3-1, the J call TRBJ1-1; D is unclear. Germline V gene lookup returns CDR1 LGHDT and CDR2 YNNKEL (reference sequence). V lost 4 bases and J lost 6, with 15 bases in between. This CDR3 comprises 14 residues. Drawing the rest from reference TRBV3-1 and TRBJ1-1, the complete variable domain is DTAVSQTPKYLVTQMGNDKSIKCEQNLGHDTMYWYKQDSKKFLKIMFSYNNKELIINETVPNRFSPKSPDKAHLNLHINSLELGDSAVYFCASSLKFERAEAFFGQGTRLTVV.

V usage is TRBV7-9 and J usage is TRBJ1-3, with a tentative D call TRBD1 (5 bases). Germline V lookup: CDR1 SEHNR, CDR2 FQNEAQ (reference sequence). The CDR3 has 14 residues. Trimming removed 0 bases at V and 4 bases at J, with 7 bases between. Here the CDR3 DNA reads TGTGCCAGCAGCTTAGCAGGGGACGGAAACACCATATATTTT. This codes for CASSLAGDGNTIYF.

The rearrangement joins TRBV20-1 to TRBJ2-3; D is unresolved. CDR1 and CDR2 (germline): DFQATT, SNEGSKA (reference sequence). The CDR3 consists of 12 residues. The germline V and J ends were trimmed by 3 bases and 3 bases, with 7 bases remaining between them. CDR3 nucleotides: TGCAGTGCTAGGATGCTGACAGATACGCAGTATTTT. Translation gives CSARMLTDTQYF.

This sequence joins TRBV11-2 and TRBJ2-1; D remains unclear. Trimming left V 1 base short and J 0 bases short, with 10 bases between. The CDR3 has 16 residues. From germline, CDR1 is SGHAT and CDR2 FQNNGV. The CDR3 region is CASSLGGGSSYNEQFF. The CDR3 nucleotides are TGTGCCAGCAGCTTAGGAGGCGGATCCTCCTACAATGAGCAGTTCTTC.

The J gene is TRBJ1-1, the V gene TRBV20-1; no reliable D call. The CDR3 extends over 13 amino acids. The ends were cut back, 1 base at V and 4 bases at J, with 10 bases in the middle. In germline, CDR1 is DFQATT, CDR2 SNEGSKA (reference sequence). This chain's CDR3 is CSARGPSGTEAFF. The DNA for the CDR3 is TGCAGTGCTAGAGGACCCTCGGGCACTGAAGCTTTCTTT.

The chain employs TRBV12-3 or TRBV12-4 and TRBJ1-1; perhaps TRBD1 as D (5 bases). This CDR3 comprises 13 residues. V shed 7 bases and J shed 4 bases, with 13 bases lying between them. CDR3: CASNGDRSTEAFF. The CDR3, as DNA: TGTGCCAGCAATGGTGACAGAAGCACTGAAGCTTTCTTT.

V usage is TRBV9 and J usage is TRBJ2-7; the match to TRBD1 covers 8 bases. The trim removed 1 base at V and 2 bases at J, leaving 5 bases unmatched. The germline V gene encodes CDR1 SGDLS and CDR2 YYNGEE. The CDR3 runs to 15 residues. CDR3 amino acids: CASSVSAGGPYEQYF. DNA of the CDR3: TGTGCCAGCAGCGTAAGCGCAGGGGGCCCCTACGAGCAGTACTTC.

The chain combines TRBV6-6 with TRBJ2-5, with TRBD1 matching 7 bases. J gave up 5 bases and V 5 bases, and 11 bases lay outside the gene matches. CDR3 length: 15 residues. The germline V gene has CDR1 MNHNY and CDR2 SVGAGI (reference sequence). The CDR3 coding sequence is TGTGCCAGCAGTCTGGGACAGCTTAGAGGGGAGACCCAGTACTTC. Amino acid sequence: CASSLGQLRGETQYF.

This clonotype appeared a few times. The V call is TRBV12-3 or TRBV12-4, the J call TRBJ1-6; the D gene is possibly TRBD1 (5 bases). The CDR3 consists of 16 residues. The V gene lost 5 bases and the J gene lost 5 bases, with 16 bases spanning the gap. The CDR3 is CASSPSRGVDNSPLHF. The CDR3 bases are TGTGCCAGCAGTCCCTCTAGGGGCGTGGATAATTCACCCCTCCACTTT.

This clonotype occurred many times. CDR3 bases: TGTGCCAGCAGCGTAGAGGTTAACACTGAAGCTTTCTTT. Amino acids: CASSVEVNTEAFF. The V and J genes are TRBV9 and TRBJ1-1; no reliable D call. V lost 0 bases and J 2 bases, leaving 5 bases between the germline ends. CDR3 length: 13 amino acids. Germline loops: CDR1 SGDLS, CDR2 YYNGEE.

The sample holds many counts of this clonotype. The chain carries TRBV3-1 and TRBJ1-5; D gene ambiguous. This CDR3 is built from 13 residues. Germline assignment: CDR1 LGHDT and CDR2 YNNKEL (reference sequence). Trimming stripped 0 bases from V and 6 bases from J, with 6 bases between. The CDR3, as DNA: TGTGCCAGCAGCCAAGAAAGGCGTCAGCCCCAGCATTTT. Translation: CASSQERRQPQHF.

This clonotype has just a few counts. The chain is built from TRBV28 and TRBJ2-7; 7 bases fit TRBD1. The CDR3 is 15 residues long. Germline V gene data show CDR1 as MDHEN and CDR2 as SYDVKM. The V gene end was trimmed by 6 bases and the J gene end by 3 bases; junction bases not matched to a gene: 11. The DNA of the CDR3 is TGTGCCAGCAGACTACAGACAGGGACCCTCTACGAGCAGTACTTC. Encoded protein: CASRLQTGTLYEQYF.

The chain is built from TRBV7-2 and TRBJ1-2; perhaps TRBD1 as D (5 bases). Germline V lookup: CDR1 SGHTA, CDR2 FQGNSA. The CDR3 loop spans 15 amino acids. The ends were cut back, 0 bases at V and 5 bases at J, with 13 bases in the middle. The CDR3 DNA follows: TGTGCCAGCAGCTTAGCGCGCGGGGCGGGTTATGGCTACACCTTC. This encodes CASSLARGAGYGYTF.